This is a list of T cell receptor beta chains from one sample in a study of blood T cell dynamics during melanoma immunotherapy. Libraries were prepared by immunoSEQ multiplex PCR; TCRdb keeps only in-frame clonotypes and omits some of them. The sample holds some 15,000 clones, 80% to 95% seen once. This specimen was blood, taken from a patient treated with checkpoint blockade. Receptor source: a human donor with melanoma. Both conserved end residues are part of each CDR3. The order of the fields is clone size, D gene, J gene, V gene, CDR3 DNA, CDR3 protein. The D gene is left open where the match is weak. Clone size is shown for a subset of rows, as once, few, many or a class of expanded clone.

>NA|NA|TRBJ1-2|TRBV6-1
TGTGCCAGCACTCTGGACCTATATTACTACACCTTC
CASTLDLYYYTF
>NA|NA|TRBJ1-5|TRBV27
TGTGCCAGCAGTCTCCAGGGAACCTATCAGCCCCAGCATTTT
CASSLQGTYQPQHF
>NA|NA|TRBJ1-3|TRBV11-2
TGTGCCAGCAGCTCACACGGAGAAGGAGGAAACACCATATATTTT
CASSSHGEGGNTIYF
>NA|TRBD1|TRBJ2-5|TRBV7-2
TGTGCCAGCAGCTTGACCGGGACAGGGGGTAAAGAGCAGTACTTC
CASSLTGTGGKEQYF
>NA|NA|TRBJ1-1|TRBV7-3
TGTGCCAGCAGCCTTTATTCGGGGGGCACTGAAGCTTTCTTT
CASSLYSGGTEAFF
>NA|NA|TRBJ2-7|TRBV10-3
TGTGCCATCAGAAAACTAGAGGAGCAGTACTTC
CAIRKLEEQYF
>NA|NA|TRBJ2-7|TRBV7-3
TGTGCCAGCAGTCGCCGGGGGTACGAGCAGTACTTC
CASSRRGYEQYF
>once|TRBD1|TRBJ1-3|TRBV9
TGTGCCAGCAGCCTAAACAGGGGCCTCTCTGGAAACACCATATATTTT
CASSLNRGLSGNTIYF
>NA|TRBD1|TRBJ1-1|TRBV5-1
TGCGCCAGCAGCTTGGTGACAGGGGGCAACACTGAAGCTTTCTTT
CASSLVTGGNTEAFF
>NA|NA|TRBJ2-7|TRBV30
TGTGCCTGGAGTGCAACAGGGTTGCTCCCCAGGTACGAGCAGTACTTC
CAWSATGLLPRYEQYF
>NA|TRBD1|TRBJ2-3|TRBV9
TGTGCCAGCACCGCCCAAGGGGGCGCCTCAGATACGCAGTATTTT
CASTAQGGASDTQYF
>NA|NA|TRBJ2-5|TRBV5-4
TGTGCCAGCAGTTCCCAGGGGAGTAGCAGAAAGACCCAGTACTTC
CASSSQGSSRKTQYF
>NA|TRBD2|TRBJ2-2|TRBV7-8
TGTGCCAGCAGGATTAGTGGCCGGGAGGGCCGTACCGGGGAGCTGTTTTTT
CASRISGREGRTGELFF
>NA|TRBD1|TRBJ1-1|TRBV13
TGTGCCAGCAGCCCAAACACAGGGGACCCTGAAGCTTTCTTT
CASSPNTGDPEAFF
>once|TRBD1|TRBJ1-6|TRBV11-2
TGTGCCAGCAGCTTACAGGGGGATTCACCCCTCCACTTT
CASSLQGDSPLHF
>NA|NA|TRBJ1-1|TRBV5-1
TGCGCCAGCAGCTTGGAATCATTCGGCACTGAAGCTTTCTTT
CASSLESFGTEAFF
>NA|NA|TRBJ2-6|TRBV19
TGTGCCAGTAGTTCCGGCGAGGGGCGGGTGGCCAACGTCCTGACTTTC
CASSSGEGRVANVLTF
>NA|NA|TRBJ1-3|TRBV7-2
TGTGCCAGCAGAGTCCCTCCTGGAAACACCATATATTTT
CASRVPPGNTIYF
>once|NA|TRBJ1-6|TRBV10-3
TGTGCCATCAGTGAGTCGGGTCCGAATAATTCACCCCTCCACTTT
CAISESGPNNSPLHF
>NA|NA|TRBJ1-5|TRBV30
TGTGCCTGGAGTGTAGGTGGTGTTAGCAATCAGCCCCAGCATTTT
CAWSVGGVSNQPQHF
>NA|NA|TRBJ2-5|TRBV6-6
TGTGCCAGCAGTTCTCCCGTGACTGGGCAAGAGACCCAGTACTTC
CASSSPVTGQETQYF
>NA|NA|TRBJ1-4|TRBV7-9
TGTGCCAGCAACGGCGCTCGGGTTAATGAAAAACTGTTTTTT
CASNGARVNEKLFF
>NA|NA|TRBJ1-6|TRBV18
TGTGCCAGCTCGCCCAATTCACCCCTCCACTTT
CASSPNSPLHF
>NA|TRBD2|TRBJ2-5|TRBV5-1
TGCGCCAGCAGCTTGGTCTCCGGGGGGGAGACCCAGTACTTC
CASSLVSGGETQYF
>NA|NA|TRBJ1-1|TRBV7-2
TGTGCCAGCAGCGACATTAGCAGACCGGGTAACACTGAAGCTTTCTTT
CASSDISRPGNTEAFF
>NA|NA|TRBJ2-2|TRBV11-3
TGTGCCAGCAGCTTAGATCGGGGCGTAGCCGCCGGGGAGCTGTTTTTT
CASSLDRGVAAGELFF
>once|NA|TRBJ1-5|TRBV6-5
TGTGCCAGCAGTTACTGGGGGGCCCGGGATCAGCCCCAGCATTTT
CASSYWGARDQPQHF
>once|TRBD1|TRBJ2-7|TRBV11-1
TGTGCCAGCAGCGTAGGACAGGGGCCTACCTACGAGCAGTACTTC
CASSVGQGPTYEQYF
>NA|NA|TRBJ1-5|TRBV28
TGTGCCAGCACCACAGGATTTTGGAATCAGCCCCAGCATTTT
CASTTGFWNQPQHF
>NA|NA|TRBJ2-2|TRBV6-6
TGTGCCAGCAGTTACGGGACGGGCAGAAACACCGGGGAGCTGTTTTTT
CASSYGTGRNTGELFF
>NA|TRBD2|TRBJ2-7|TRBV9
TGTGCCAGCAGCGTGGGCGGGAGCGAGGACTACGAGCAGTACTTC
CASSVGGSEDYEQYF
>NA|NA|TRBJ1-1|TRBV11-2
TGTGCCAGCAGCTTAAAGAGGAACACTGAAGCTTTCTTT
CASSLKRNTEAFF
>NA|NA|TRBJ1-2|TRBV27
TGTGCCAGCAGTACCACCAGGGCTCACTATGGCTACACCTTC
CASSTTRAHYGYTF
>NA|NA|TRBJ2-1|TRBV7-3
TGTGCCAGCAGCCCCCCGGGCAACCCACCTAGCGAGGAGCAGTTCTTC
CASSPPGNPPSEEQFF
>NA|TRBD1|TRBJ1-5|TRBV19
TGTGCCAGTAGTATACCCCGGGACAGGGTTTATCAGCCCCAGCATTTT
CASSIPRDRVYQPQHF
>NA|NA|TRBJ2-3|TRBV13
TGTGCCAGCAGCTTAGTCGCGGGGGCCTGGTTGTATCGGGGCACAGATACGCAGTATTTT
CASSLVAGAWLYRGTDTQYF
>once|NA|TRBJ1-5|TRBV6-4
TGTGCCAGCCCTAAGGGGGTTAGCAATCAGCCCCAGCATTTT
CASPKGVSNQPQHF
>few|NA|TRBJ1-1|TRBV9
TGTGCCAGCCGGGGGGACACTGAAGCTTTCTTT
CASRGDTEAFF
>few|TRBD1|TRBJ2-1|TRBV18
TGTGCCAGCTCACGGACAGGGTACTACAATGAGCAGTTCTTC
CASSRTGYYNEQFF
>NA|NA|TRBJ2-3|TRBV5-1
TGCGCCAGCAGCGCCACCCCCCTCGGTGCTAGCACAGATACGCAGTATTTT
CASSATPLGASTDTQYF
>NA|TRBD1|TRBJ1-2|TRBV7-9
TGTGCCAGCAGCCCCGGACAGGGGCAATCCTATGGCTACACCTTC
CASSPGQGQSYGYTF
>NA|NA|TRBJ1-1|TRBV7-3
TGTGCCAGCAGCTTAGGGGGGCTAAACACTGAAGCTTTCTTT
CASSLGGLNTEAFF
>NA|NA|TRBJ2-3|TRBV6-5
TGTGCCAGCAGTTACTCGAACGGTCATACGCAGTATTTT
CASSYSNGHTQYF
>NA|TRBD1|TRBJ1-1|TRBV7-6
TGTGCCAGCAGCCCCGGACAGGTTGGTTGGGGAACTGAAGCTTTCTTT
CASSPGQVGWGTEAFF
>once|NA|TRBJ2-5|TRBV7-6
TGTGCCAGCAGCCTCCCTATAGTCCAAGAGACCCAGTACTTC
CASSLPIVQETQYF
>NA|NA|TRBJ2-7|TRBV10-2
TGCGCCAGCAGTGAGTCGGTTGGGGAGCAGTACTTC
CASSESVGEQYF
>NA|NA|TRBJ2-3|TRBV18
TGTGCCAGCTCACCACTGAGTGGGAGCACAGATACGCAGTATTTT
CASSPLSGSTDTQYF
>NA|TRBD1|TRBJ2-2|TRBV9
TGTGCCAGCACCAGGGGGCTTAGGACCGGGGAGCTGTTTTTT
CASTRGLRTGELFF
>NA|NA|TRBJ2-5|TRBV7-2
TGTGCCAGCAGCTTAGGAGGCGGGTACGAGACCCAGTACTTC
CASSLGGGYETQYF
>NA|NA|TRBJ1-2|TRBV7-2
TGTGCCAGCAGTCGGCAGGGTAGAGGCGGCTACACCTTC
CASSRQGRGGYTF
>NA|NA|TRBJ1-1|TRBV28
TGTGCCAGCGCTACCGGCACTGAAGCTTTCTTT
CASATGTEAFF